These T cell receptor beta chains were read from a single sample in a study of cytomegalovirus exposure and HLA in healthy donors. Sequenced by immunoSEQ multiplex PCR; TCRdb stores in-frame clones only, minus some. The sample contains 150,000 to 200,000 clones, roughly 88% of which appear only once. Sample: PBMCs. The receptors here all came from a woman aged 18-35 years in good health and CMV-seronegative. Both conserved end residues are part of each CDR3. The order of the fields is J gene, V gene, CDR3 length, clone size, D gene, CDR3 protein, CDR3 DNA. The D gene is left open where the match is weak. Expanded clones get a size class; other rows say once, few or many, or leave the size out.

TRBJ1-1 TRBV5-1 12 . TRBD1 CASSLKQGRSFF TGCGCCAGCAGCTTAAAACAGGGGAGATCTTTCTTT
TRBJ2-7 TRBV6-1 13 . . CASSEGSSYEQYF TGTGCCAGCAGTGAGGGGAGCTCCTACGAGCAGTACTTC
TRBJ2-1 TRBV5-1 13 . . CASSSTEYNEQFF TGCGCCAGCAGCTCCACCGAGTACAATGAGCAGTTCTTC
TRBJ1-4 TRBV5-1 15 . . CASSLVTGFNEKLFF TGCGCCAGCAGCTTGGTGACAGGCTTTAATGAAAAACTGTTTTTT
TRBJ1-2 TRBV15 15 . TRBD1 CATKLQGSREYGYTF TGTGCCACGAAACTACAGGGGAGTAGGGAATATGGCTACACCTTC
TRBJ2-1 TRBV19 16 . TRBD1 CASSIQYRGRNNEQFF TGTGCCAGTAGTATCCAATACAGGGGTCGTAACAATGAGCAGTTCTTC
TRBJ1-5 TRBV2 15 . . CASSPSYSENQPQHF TGTGCCAGCAGCCCGAGTTATAGTGAGAATCAGCCCCAGCATTTT
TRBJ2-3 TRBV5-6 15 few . CASSSTRGTTDTQYF TGTGCCAGCAGCTCGACGCGGGGAACCACAGATACGCAGTATTTT
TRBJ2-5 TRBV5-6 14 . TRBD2 CASSAGLAEETQYF TGTGCCAGCAGCGCTGGACTAGCGGAAGAGACCCAGTACTTC
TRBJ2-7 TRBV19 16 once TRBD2 CASSGSLAGGLNEQYF TGTGCCAGTAGTGGGTCACTAGCGGGAGGGCTAAACGAGCAGTACTTC
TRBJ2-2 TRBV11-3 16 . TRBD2 CASSLGVAGSTGELFF TGTGCCAGCAGCTTAGGGGTAGCGGGTTCTACCGGGGAGCTGTTTTTT
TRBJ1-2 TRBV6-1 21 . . CASSEALRDIRLSLRGGGYTF TGTGCCAGCAGTGAAGCGCTTAGGGACATCCGCTTGAGCCTACGAGGTGGGGGCTACACCTTC
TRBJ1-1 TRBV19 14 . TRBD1 CASRSQGLSTEAFF TGTGCCAGTAGGTCACAGGGGCTGAGCACTGAAGCTTTCTTT
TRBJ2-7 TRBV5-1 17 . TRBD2 CASSLEPLAGVSYEQYF TGCGCCAGCAGCTTAGAGCCCCTAGCGGGGGTCTCCTACGAGCAGTACTTC
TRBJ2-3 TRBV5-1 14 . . CASSLVTGSDTQYF TGCGCCAGCAGCTTGGTAACAGGGTCGGATACGCAGTATTTT
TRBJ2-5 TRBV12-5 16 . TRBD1 CASGLSPGQGQETQYF TGTGCTAGTGGTTTGTCACCGGGACAGGGACAAGAGACCCAGTACTTC
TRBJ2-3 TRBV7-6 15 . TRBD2 CASSSLSGGTDTQYF TGTGCCAGCAGCTCGCTTAGCGGGGGCACAGATACGCAGTATTTT
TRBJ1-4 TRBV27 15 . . CASSLSPRLNEKLFF TGTGCCAGCAGCTTATCGCCGCGGTTGAATGAAAAACTGTTTTTT
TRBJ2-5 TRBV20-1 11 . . CSASLGETQYF TGCAGTGCTAGTCTCGGGGAGACCCAGTACTTC
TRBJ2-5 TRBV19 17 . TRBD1 CASSSADRGGVQETQYF TGTGCCAGTAGTTCCGCTGACAGGGGTGGGGTCCAAGAGACCCAGTACTTC
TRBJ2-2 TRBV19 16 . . CASSGRASRKTGELFF TGTGCCAGTAGTGGCCGGGCTAGCCGTAAGACCGGGGAGCTGTTTTTT
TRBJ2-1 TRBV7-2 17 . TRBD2 CASSLALAGAGVGEQFF TGTGCCAGCAGCTTAGCACTAGCGGGAGCGGGAGTCGGTGAGCAGTTCTTC
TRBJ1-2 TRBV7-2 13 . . CASSPKQVYGYTF TGTGCCAGCAGCCCGAAGCAGGTTTATGGCTACACCTTC
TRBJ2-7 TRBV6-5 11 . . CASLIGDEQYF TGTGCCAGCCTTATTGGAGACGAGCAGTACTTC
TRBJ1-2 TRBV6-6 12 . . CASNPGNYGYTF TGTGCCAGCAACCCGGGGAACTATGGCTACACCTTC
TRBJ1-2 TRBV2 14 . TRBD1 CASSGRGLGYGYTF TGTGCCAGCAGTGGGAGGGGGCTTGGCTATGGCTACACCTTC
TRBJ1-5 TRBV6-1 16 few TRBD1 CASSDRTGGSGQPQHF TGTGCCAGCAGTGATCGGACAGGGGGCAGTGGTCAGCCCCAGCATTTT
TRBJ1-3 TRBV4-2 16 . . CASSQKAGEYGNTIYF TGTGCCAGCAGCCAAAAGGCGGGGGAATACGGAAACACCATATATTTT
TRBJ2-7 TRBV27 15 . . CASSPLTGISYEQYF TGTGCCAGCAGCCCTCTTACAGGGATCTCCTACGAGCAGTACTTC
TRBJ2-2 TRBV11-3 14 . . CASSSRTNTGELFF TGTGCCAGCAGCTCCAGAACGAACACCGGGGAGCTGTTTTTT
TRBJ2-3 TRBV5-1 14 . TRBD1 CASTVTGGTDTQYF TGCGCCAGTACAGTAACAGGGGGCACAGATACGCAGTATTTT
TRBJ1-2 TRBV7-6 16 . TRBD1 CASSLGGTGGFYGYTF TGTGCCAGCAGCTTAGGGGGGACAGGGGGCTTCTATGGCTACACCTTC
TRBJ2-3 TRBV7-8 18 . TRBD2 CASSLASLAGRYTDTQYF TGTGCCAGCAGCTTAGCGTCGCTAGCGGGGCGCTACACAGATACGCAGTATTTT
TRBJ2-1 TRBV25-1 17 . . CASSAFFMGRNYNEQFF TGTGCCAGCAGTGCCTTTTTTATGGGCCGGAATTACAATGAGCAGTTCTTC
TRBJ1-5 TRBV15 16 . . CATSRGDRYSNQPQHF TGTGCCACCAGCAGAGGCGACAGGTATAGCAATCAGCCCCAGCATTTT
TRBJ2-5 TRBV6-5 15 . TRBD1 CASSPGTGGFETQYF TGTGCCAGCAGCCCCGGGACAGGGGGTTTTGAGACCCAGTACTTC
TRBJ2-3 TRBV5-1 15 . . CASSLAGQGGNTQYF TGCGCCAGCAGCTTGGCCGGACAGGGAGGGAATACGCAGTATTTT
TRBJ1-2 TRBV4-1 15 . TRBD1 CASSPRTGGVYGYTF TGCGCCAGCAGCCCTCGGACAGGGGGCGTCTATGGCTACACCTTC
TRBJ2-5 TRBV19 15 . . CASSIDSQGMETQYF TGTGCCAGTAGTATAGATTCTCAGGGGATGGAGACCCAGTACTTC
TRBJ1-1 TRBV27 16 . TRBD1 CASYRDRGAGPVEAFF TGTGCCAGCTATCGGGACAGGGGTGCCGGTCCGGTTGAAGCTTTCTTT
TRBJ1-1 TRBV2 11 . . CASRKGVRAFF TGTGCCAGCAGGAAAGGGGTGAGAGCTTTCTTT
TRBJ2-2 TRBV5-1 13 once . CASSLTNTGELFF TGCGCCAGCAGCTTGACAAACACCGGGGAGCTGTTTTTT
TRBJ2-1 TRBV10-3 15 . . CAISQLQGAYNEQFF TGTGCCATCAGCCAGCTACAGGGTGCCTACAATGAGCAGTTCTTC
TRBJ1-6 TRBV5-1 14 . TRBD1 CASARDRANSPLHF TGCGCCAGTGCCCGGGACAGGGCTAATTCACCCCTCCACTTT
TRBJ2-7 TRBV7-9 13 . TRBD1 CASSRDSLYEQYF TGTGCCAGCAGCCGGGACAGCCTTTACGAGCAGTACTTC
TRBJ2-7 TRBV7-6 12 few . CASSFEGDEQYF TGTGCCAGCAGCTTCGAGGGTGACGAGCAGTACTTC
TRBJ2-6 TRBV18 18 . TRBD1 CASSPWTGKISGANVLTF TGTGCCAGCTCACCGTGGACAGGGAAGATCTCTGGGGCCAACGTCCTGACTTTC
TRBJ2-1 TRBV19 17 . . CASSLRGVAAKYNEQFF TGTGCCAGTAGTCTCCGGGGAGTAGCCGCGAAATACAATGAGCAGTTCTTC
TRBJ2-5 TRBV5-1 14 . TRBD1 CASSLRTGEETQYF TGCGCCAGCAGCTTAAGGACAGGGGAAGAGACCCAGTACTTC
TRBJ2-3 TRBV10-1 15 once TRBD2 CASSTSGAPPDTQYF TGCGCCAGCAGTACTAGCGGGGCTCCCCCCGATACGCAGTATTTT
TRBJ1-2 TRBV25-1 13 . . CASSQGGGAGYTF TGTGCCAGCAGTCAGGGAGGGGGGGCAGGCTACACCTTC
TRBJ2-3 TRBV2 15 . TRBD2 CASGPGLAGQPTQYF TGTGCCAGCGGACCGGGACTAGCGGGCCAACCGACGCAGTATTTT
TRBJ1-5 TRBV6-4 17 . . CASSDCPCRLSNQPQHF TGTGCCAGCAGTGACTGCCCTTGTCGACTTAGCAATCAGCCCCAGCATTTT
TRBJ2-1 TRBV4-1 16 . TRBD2 CASSQDLTSYHNEQFF TGCGCCAGCAGCCAAGATCTGACTAGCTACCACAATGAGCAGTTCTTC
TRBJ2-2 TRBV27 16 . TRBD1 CASSSTGTVNTGELFF TGTGCCAGCAGTTCCACCGGGACAGTAAACACCGGGGAGCTGTTTTTT
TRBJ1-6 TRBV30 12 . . CAWSAGDKPLHF TGTGCCTGGAGTGCTGGAGATAAACCCCTCCACTTT